These 10 T cell receptor beta chains share one sample of origin, sequenced in a study of breast tumors, draining lymph nodes, adjacent tissues. Via MiXCR, TCRdb re-called the multiplex PCR reads, giving one row per CDR3 protein. The sample has roughly 86,000 distinct CDR3 sequences; approximately 19% are singletons. Breast cancer patients provided tissue from their axillary draining lymph nodes. Sequencing was done on a sample of axillary lymph node tissue. These receptors all stem from a female donor with breast cancer. Some clones in this sample may be carry-over from other donors' samples.

This clonotype has at least ten counts. The chain joins TRBV6-1 to TRBJ2-7; 10 positions match TRBD1. The CDR3 totals 11 residues. The V and J ends lost 9 bases and 7 bases, in that order; junction bases with no gene match: 3. From germline, CDR1 is MNHNS and CDR2 SASEGT. CDR3 bases: TGTGCCAGAGGGGACAGGGGTGAGCAGTACTTC. Translated: CARGDRGEQYF.

This clonotype was seen a handful of times. This sequence joins TRBV3-1 and TRBJ1-3; unclear D gene. The CDR3 is made up of 15 amino acids. Trimming cost V 3 bases and J 4 bases, with 13 bases left between them. CDR1 is LGHDT, CDR2 YNNKEL, per germline (reference sequence). CDR3 residues: CASSQHVVRGNTIYF. Here the CDR3 DNA reads TGTGCCAGCAGCCAGCACGTGGTACGCGGAAACACCATATATTTT.

The chain links TRBV24-1 to TRBJ2-5, with TRBD1 matching over 7 bases. This CDR3 region has 17 residues. V shed 4 bases, J shed 2 bases, and the junction held 12 bases outside the gene matches. CDR1 and CDR2 (germline): KGHDR, SFDVKD. The CDR3 nucleotides are TGTGCCACCAGTGACTTGAAGACCGGGACAGAACAAGAGACCCAGTACTTC. It specifies CATSDLKTGTEQETQYF.

This clonotype was seen ten or more times. The chain joins TRBV2 to TRBJ2-1; 10 nucleotides line up with TRBD2. The CDR3 contains 16 residues. J lost 1 base, V lost 3 bases, and 3 bases had no gene match. Germline CDR1 and CDR2: SNHLY and FYNNEI. CDR3 sequence (DNA): TGTGCCAGCAGTGACCCTAGCGGGGGTTCCTACAATGAGCAGTTCTTC. It is translated as CASSDPSGGSYNEQFF.

A few counts support this clonotype. The V call is TRBV28, the J call TRBJ1-5; D perhaps matches TRBD1 (5 bases). The CDR3 consists of 16 residues. The germline gives CDR1 MDHEN, CDR2 SYDVKM. V was shortened by 5 bases and J by 2 bases, with 16 bases between the two germline ends. CDR3 in DNA: TGTGCCAGCAGTACCGCGTCAGGGAGGGGCAATCAGCCCCAGCATTTT. It specifies CASSTASGRGNQPQHF.

The table lists this clonotype with many counts. This chain connects TRBV20-1 to TRBJ2-3; 10 bases are a match to TRBD2. Germline loops: CDR1 DFQATT, CDR2 SNEGSKA (reference sequence). The CDR3 length is 17 residues. With 3 bases clipped from V and 2 bases from J, the junction kept 11 bases outside the gene matches. CDR3: CSASLLAGDFFTDTQYF. The CDR3 nucleotides read TGCAGTGCTAGTTTGCTAGCGGGAGATTTTTTCACAGATACGCAGTATTTT.

Many counts were recorded for this clonotype. This chain connects TRBV11-2 to TRBJ2-7, with D tentatively TRBD1 (6 bases). V lost 4 bases, J lost 5 bases, and 15 bases lay in between. Per the germline V gene, CDR1 is SGHAT and CDR2 is FQNNGV. This CDR3 has 14 amino acids. The CDR3 spells CASSSTRGRNEQYF. DNA for the CDR3: TGTGCCAGCAGCTCGACCAGGGGTAGAAACGAGCAGTACTTC.

At least ten counts were recorded for this clonotype. V gene TRBV11-2 combines with J gene TRBJ2-6, with D possibly matching TRBD2 (5 bases). Trimming shortened V by 5 bases and J by 1 base, and 12 bases separated the two germline ends. Germline CDR1 SGHAT, CDR2 FQNNGV. This CDR3 is built from 16 residues. This chain's CDR3 is CASSPGWSSGANVLTF. CDR3 nucleotide sequence: TGTGCCAGCAGCCCGGGATGGAGTTCTGGGGCCAACGTCCTGACTTTC.

The genes are TRBV19 and TRBJ2-5; D possibly corresponds to TRBD1 (5 bases). Trimming removed 3 bases from V and 2 bases from J, with 10 bases in between. In germline, CDR1 is LNHDA, CDR2 SQIVND (reference sequence). The CDR3 contains 14 residues. The CDR3 reads CASSMAQGQETQYF. Written as DNA, the CDR3 is TGTGCCAGTAGTATGGCCCAGGGTCAAGAGACCCAGTACTTC. Looking up the rest from reference TRBV19 and TRBJ2-5 gives the full variable domain: DGGITQSPKYLFRKEGQNVTLSCEQNLNHDAMYWYRQDPGQGLRLIYYSQIVNDFQKGDIAEGYSVSREKKESFPLTVTSAQKNPTAFYLCASSMAQGQETQYFGPGTRLLVL.

This clonotype was counted many times. The CDR3 end shows no conserved phenylalanine or tryptophan, and so a read error is likely. Because the CDR3's place on the DNA is in doubt, the DNA is left out and the CDR3 is given as listed by TCRdb. CDR3 in amino acids: CASSVARDRVCNG. J is TRBJ1-2 and V is TRBV25-1; the table's D call of TRBD1 was not tested on the DNA. Germline V gives CDR1 MGHDK, CDR2 SYGVNS. The CDR3 is 13 residues long, counting both termini.